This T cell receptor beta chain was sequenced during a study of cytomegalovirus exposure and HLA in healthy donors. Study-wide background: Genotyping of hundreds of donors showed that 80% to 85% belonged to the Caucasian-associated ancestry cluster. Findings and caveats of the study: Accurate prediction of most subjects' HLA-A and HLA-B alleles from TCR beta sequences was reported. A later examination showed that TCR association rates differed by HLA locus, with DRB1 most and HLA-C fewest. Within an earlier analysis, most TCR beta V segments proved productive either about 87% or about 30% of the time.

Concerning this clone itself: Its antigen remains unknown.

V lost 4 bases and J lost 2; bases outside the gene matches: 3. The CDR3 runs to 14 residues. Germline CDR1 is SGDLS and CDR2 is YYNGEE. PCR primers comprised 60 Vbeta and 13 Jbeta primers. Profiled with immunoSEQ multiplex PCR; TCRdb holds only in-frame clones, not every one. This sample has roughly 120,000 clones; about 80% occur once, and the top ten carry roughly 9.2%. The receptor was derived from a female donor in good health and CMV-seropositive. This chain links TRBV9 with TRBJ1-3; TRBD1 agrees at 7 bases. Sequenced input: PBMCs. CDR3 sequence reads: CASSPTGTGNTIYF. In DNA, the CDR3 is TGTGCCAGCAGCCCGACAGGGACTGGAAACACCATATATTTT. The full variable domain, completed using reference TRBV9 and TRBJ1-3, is DSGVTQTPKHLITATGQRVTLRCSPRSGDLSVYWYQQSLDQGLQFLIQYYNGEERAKGNILERFSAQQFPDLHSELNLSSLELGDSALYFCASSPTGTGNTIYFGEGSWLTVV.